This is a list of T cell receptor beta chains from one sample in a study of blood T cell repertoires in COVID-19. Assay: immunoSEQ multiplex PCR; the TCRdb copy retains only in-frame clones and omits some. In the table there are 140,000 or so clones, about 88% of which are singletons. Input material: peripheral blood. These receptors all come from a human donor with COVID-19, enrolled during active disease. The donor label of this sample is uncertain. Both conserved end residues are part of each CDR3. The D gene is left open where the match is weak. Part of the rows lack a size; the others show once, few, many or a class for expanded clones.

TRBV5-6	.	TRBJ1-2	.	CASSLRATGGYTF	TGTGCCAGCAGCTTGAGGGCTACGGGGGGCTACACCTTC
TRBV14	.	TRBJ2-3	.	CASSPVGETQYF	TGTGCCAGCAGCCCGGTGGGAGAGACGCAGTATTTT
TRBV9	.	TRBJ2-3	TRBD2	CASSLTSGSTDTQYF	TGTGCCAGCAGCCTGACTAGCGGGAGCACAGATACGCAGTATTTT
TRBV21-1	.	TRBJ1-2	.	CAIRENFWTGPGGYTF	TGTGCCATCAGGGAAAATTTTTGGACAGGGCCTGGTGGCTACACCTTC
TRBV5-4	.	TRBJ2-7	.	CASSLSAERTPYEQYF	TGTGCCAGCAGCTTGTCTGCGGAACGAACCCCCTACGAGCAGTACTTC
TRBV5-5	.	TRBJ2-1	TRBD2	CASSSLAGGHVRNEQFF	TGTGCCAGCAGCTCCTTAGCGGGAGGCCACGTGCGCAATGAGCAGTTCTTC
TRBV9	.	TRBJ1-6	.	CASSAQMGSLTNSPLHF	TGTGCCAGCAGCGCCCAAATGGGCTCACTGACTAATTCACCCCTCCACTTT
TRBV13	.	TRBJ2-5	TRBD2	CASSSSRGGETQYF	TGTGCCAGCAGCTCTAGCCGCGGGGGAGAGACCCAGTACTTC
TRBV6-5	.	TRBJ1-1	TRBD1	CASRDRTNTEAFF	TGTGCCAGCAGGGACAGGACGAACACTGAAGCTTTCTTT
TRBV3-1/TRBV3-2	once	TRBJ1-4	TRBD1	CASSQTGQTNEKLFF	TGTGCCAGCAGCCAGACGGGACAGACTAATGAAAAACTGTTTTTT
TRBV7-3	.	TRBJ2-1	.	CASSLSRSSYNEQFF	TGTGCCAGCAGCTTATCTAGGAGCTCCTACAATGAGCAGTTCTTC
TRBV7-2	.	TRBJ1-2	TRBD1	CASSLGTEYGYTF	TGTGCCAGCAGCCTGGGGACAGAGTATGGCTACACCTTC
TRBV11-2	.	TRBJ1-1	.	CASSLGLGRGDTEAFF	TGTGCCAGCAGCTTAGGCTTGGGACGGGGGGACACTGAAGCTTTCTTT
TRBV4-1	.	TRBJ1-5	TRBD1	CASSQERATGGGLGNQPQHF	TGCGCCAGCAGCCAAGAGAGGGCTACAGGGGGCGGCTTGGGCAATCAGCCCCAGCATTTT
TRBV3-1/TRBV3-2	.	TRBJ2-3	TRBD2	CASSPGRGGRGYTQYF	TGTGCCAGCAGCCCGGGGCGAGGCGGGAGGGGATATACGCAGTATTTT
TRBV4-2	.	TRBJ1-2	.	CASSRDMAGYTF	TGTGCCAGCAGCCGGGACATGGCCGGCTACACCTTC
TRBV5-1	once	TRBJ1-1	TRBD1	CASSSAGGVGTEAFF	TGCGCCAGCAGCTCCGCAGGGGGCGTGGGCACTGAAGCTTTCTTT
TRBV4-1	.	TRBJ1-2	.	CASSQGTDNYGYTF	TGCGCCAGCAGCCAAGGGACAGATAACTATGGCTACACCTTC
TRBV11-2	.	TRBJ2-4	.	CASSLQGSGDIQYF	TGTGCCAGCAGCTTACAGGGTAGCGGAGACATTCAGTACTTC
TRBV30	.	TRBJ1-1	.	CAWLTGNTEAFF	TGTGCCTGGTTGACAGGGAACACTGAAGCTTTCTTT
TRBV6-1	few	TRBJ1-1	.	CASSDRASEAFF	TGTGCCAGCAGTGACAGGGCTTCTGAAGCTTTCTTT
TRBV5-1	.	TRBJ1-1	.	CASSSPGNTEAFF	TGCGCCAGCAGTAGCCCGGGGAACACTGAAGCTTTCTTT
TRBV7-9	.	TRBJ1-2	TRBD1	CASSLGDSDLDGYTF	TGTGCCAGCAGCTTAGGGGACAGCGACCTCGATGGCTACACCTTC
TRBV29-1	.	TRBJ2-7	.	CSVVGGEQYF	TGCAGCGTTGTAGGGGGTGAGCAGTACTTC
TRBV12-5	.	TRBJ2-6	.	CASDHPHSGASSGANVLTF	TGTGCTAGTGATCACCCGCACTCAGGGGCCAGCTCTGGGGCCAACGTCCTGACTTTC
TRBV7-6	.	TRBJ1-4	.	CASSLGQKHNEKLFF	TGTGCCAGCAGCCTAGGACAGAAACATAATGAAAAACTGTTTTTT
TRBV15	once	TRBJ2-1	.	CATSREGVENNEQFF	TGTGCCACCAGCAGAGAAGGGGTGGAAAACAATGAGCAGTTCTTC
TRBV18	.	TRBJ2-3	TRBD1	CASSSTTGASPDTQYF	TGTGCCAGCTCATCTACGACAGGGGCCTCCCCAGATACGCAGTATTTT
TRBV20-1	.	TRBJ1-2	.	CSASRGGLDYGYTF	TGCAGTGCCAGTCGGGGGGGCTTGGACTATGGCTACACCTTC
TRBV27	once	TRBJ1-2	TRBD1	CASSLTGEVYGYTF	TGTGCCAGCAGTTTAACAGGGGAAGTCTATGGCTACACCTTC
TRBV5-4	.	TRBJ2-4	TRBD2	CASSPDGGNKNIQYF	TGTGCCAGCAGCCCCGACGGGGGGAACAAAAACATTCAGTACTTC
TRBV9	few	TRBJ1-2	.	CASSVDEGGNYGYTF	TGTGCCAGCAGCGTAGATGAAGGCGGGAACTATGGCTACACCTTC
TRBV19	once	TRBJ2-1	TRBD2	CASSVGSAGGVGDEQFF	TGTGCCAGTAGTGTGGGGTCCGCGGGGGGCGTCGGCGATGAGCAGTTCTTC
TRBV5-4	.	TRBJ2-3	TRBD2	CASSLGGTSGMSDTQYF	TGTGCCAGCAGCTTGGGGGGGACTAGCGGGATGTCAGATACGCAGTATTTT
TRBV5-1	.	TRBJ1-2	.	CASSLMQAGNYGYTF	TGCGCCAGCAGCTTAATGCAGGCTGGTAACTATGGCTACACCTTC
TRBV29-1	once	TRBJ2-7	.	CSVTFGHSAGEQYF	TGCAGCGTAACCTTTGGACATTCAGCTGGCGAGCAGTACTTC
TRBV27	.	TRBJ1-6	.	CASSLYVGSSYNSPLHF	TGTGCCAGCAGTTTATATGTAGGGAGCTCCTATAATTCACCCCTCCACTTT
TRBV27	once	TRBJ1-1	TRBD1	CASSSSGTGYFAEAFF	TGTGCCAGCAGTTCCTCCGGGACAGGGTATTTTGCTGAAGCTTTCTTT
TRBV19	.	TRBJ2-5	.	CASTPHYRGPGETQYF	TGTGCCAGTACCCCCCACTACCGCGGGCCTGGAGAGACCCAGTACTTC
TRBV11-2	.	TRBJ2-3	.	CASSWGEDTQYF	TGTGCCAGCAGCTGGGGGGAAGATACGCAGTATTTT
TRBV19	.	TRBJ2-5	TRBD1	CASQEPGQRFQETQYF	TGTGCCAGTCAAGAACCGGGACAGAGGTTTCAAGAGACCCAGTACTTC
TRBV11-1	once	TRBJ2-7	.	CASSYTSEQYF	TGTGCCAGCAGCTACACTAGTGAGCAGTACTTC
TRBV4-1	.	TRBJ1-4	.	CASSQESATNEKLFF	TGCGCCAGCAGCCAAGAGTCAGCAACTAATGAAAAACTGTTTTTT
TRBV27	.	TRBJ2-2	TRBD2	CASSLSRGANTGELFF	TGTGCCAGCAGTTTATCGCGGGGGGCGAACACCGGGGAGCTGTTTTTT
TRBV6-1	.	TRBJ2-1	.	CASSEAGASSYNEQFF	TGTGCCAGCAGTGAAGCGGGGGCTAGCTCCTACAATGAGCAGTTCTTC
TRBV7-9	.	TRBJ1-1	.	CASSPDSLNTEAFF	TGTGCCAGCAGCCCAGACAGTTTGAACACTGAAGCTTTCTTT
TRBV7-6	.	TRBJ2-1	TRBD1	CASSLGQLGTSNEQFF	TGTGCCAGCAGCTTGGGACAGCTGGGGACCAGCAATGAGCAGTTCTTC
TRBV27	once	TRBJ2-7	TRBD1	CASSLWQGAPYEQYF	TGTGCCAGCAGTTTATGGCAGGGGGCGCCCTACGAGCAGTACTTC
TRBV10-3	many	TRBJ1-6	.	CAISEGDSPLHF	TGTGCCATCAGTGAAGGGGATTCACCCCTCCACTTT
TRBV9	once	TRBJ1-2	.	CASSVDSGVDGYTF	TGTGCCAGCAGCGTAGACTCCGGGGTAGATGGCTACACCTTC
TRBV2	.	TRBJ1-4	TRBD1	CASKGQGGEKLFF	TGTGCCAGCAAGGGACAGGGGGGTGAAAAACTGTTTTTT
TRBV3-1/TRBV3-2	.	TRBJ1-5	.	CASSQDLNQPQHF	TGTGCCAGCAGCCAAGATCTGAATCAGCCCCAGCATTTT
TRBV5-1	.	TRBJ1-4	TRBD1	CASSLTTGVVEKLFF	TGCGCCAGCAGCTTAACGACAGGGGTAGTTGAAAAACTGTTTTTT
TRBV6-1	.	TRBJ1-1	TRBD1	CASSDQTGYEAFF	TGTGCCAGCAGTGACCAGACAGGGTACGAAGCTTTCTTT
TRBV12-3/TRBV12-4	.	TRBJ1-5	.	CASSGGNNQPQHF	TGTGCCAGCAGTGGGGGGAACAATCAGCCCCAGCATTTT